A selection of T cell receptor beta chains follows, all from one sample in a study of T cell responses to AZD1222 COVID-19 vaccine. The repertoire was sequenced with immunoSEQ multiplex PCR; TCRdb's copy has only in-frame clones and lacks some. This sample has 85,000 to 95,000 clones, with 89% found just once. Here the sequenced sample was peripheral blood, taken 28 days after the second AZD1222 dose. The receptors shown here come from an adult who received the AZD1222 COVID-19 vaccine. Both conserved end residues are part of each CDR3. The D gene is left open where the match is weak. Clone size is shown for a subset of rows, as once, few, many or a class of expanded clone.

CDR3aa	CDR3nt	v_gene	abundance	d_gene	j_gene
CASSLEGQGRTEAFF	TGCGCCAGCAGCTTGGAAGGACAGGGAAGGACTGAAGCTTTCTTT	TRBV5-1	.	TRBD1	TRBJ1-1
CASSETGKIGEKLFF	TGTGCCAGCAGTGAAACAGGGAAGATAGGTGAAAAACTGTTTTTT	TRBV6-4	.	.	TRBJ1-4
CASSLGVNTEAFF	TGTGCCAGCAGTTTAGGGGTGAACACTGAAGCTTTCTTT	TRBV12-3/TRBV12-4	.	.	TRBJ1-1
CASSPRLAGGASTDTQYF	TGTGCCAGCAGCCCCAGACTAGCGGGGGGAGCTAGCACAGATACGCAGTATTTT	TRBV7-9	.	TRBD2	TRBJ2-3
CASSLEAGQSTDTQYF	TGTGCCAGCAGCTTAGAAGCCGGACAGAGCACAGATACGCAGTATTTT	TRBV11-2	.	.	TRBJ2-3
CASSSGTSYSYNEQFF	TGTGCCAGCAGCTCGGGAACTTCCTACTCCTACAATGAGCAGTTCTTC	TRBV7-3	.	.	TRBJ2-1
CASSQGGLSGGAFF	TGCGCCAGCAGCCAAGGAGGTCTCTCGGGGGGAGCTTTCTTT	TRBV4-1	.	.	TRBJ1-1
CASSDRDTGELFF	TGTGCCAGCAGTGACAGGGACACCGGGGAGCTGTTTTTT	TRBV6-4	many	.	TRBJ2-2
CASSYSTDYGYTF	TGTGCCAGCAGTTACTCGACCGACTATGGCTACACCTTC	TRBV6-5	few	.	TRBJ1-2
CASSDSTSGGDTGELFF	TGTGCCAGCAGTGACTCGACTAGCGGGGGGGACACCGGGGAGCTGTTTTTT	TRBV6-4	.	TRBD2	TRBJ2-2
CASSPRANTEAFF	TGTGCCAGCAGCCCCCGAGCGAACACTGAAGCTTTCTTT	TRBV11-2	.	.	TRBJ1-1
CASSGLRGQGDGYTF	TGTGCCAGCAGTGGACTTAGGGGGCAGGGGGATGGCTACACCTTC	TRBV2	.	TRBD1	TRBJ1-2
CASRGLTGELFF	TGTGCCAGCAGAGGGCTGACCGGGGAGCTGTTTTTT	TRBV27	.	.	TRBJ2-2
CAIGTGLNTIYF	TGTGCCATTGGGACAGGTCTGAACACCATATATTTT	TRBV28	once	TRBD1	TRBJ1-3
CASSERAFYGYTF	TGTGCCAGCAGTGAAAGGGCGTTCTATGGCTACACCTTC	TRBV2	once	.	TRBJ1-2
CASSPQAGGSNTEAFF	TGCGCCAGCAGCCCCCAGGCGGGGGGGTCGAACACTGAAGCTTTCTTT	TRBV4-1	.	.	TRBJ1-1
CASSVGTGGTETQYF	TGTGCCAGCAGCGTAGGGACAGGGGGGACCGAGACCCAGTACTTC	TRBV9	.	TRBD1	TRBJ2-5
CASKTSVIGEEAYNEQFF	TGTGCCAGCAAAACTAGCGTGATCGGGGAGGAGGCCTACAATGAGCAGTTCTTC	TRBV7-9	.	TRBD2	TRBJ2-1
CAWSGDPRNYGYTF	TGTGCCTGGAGTGGAGATCCAAGAAACTATGGCTACACCTTC	TRBV30	.	.	TRBJ1-2
CASSFRSEKETQYF	TGTGCCAGCAGTTTCCGGTCGGAGAAAGAGACCCAGTACTTC	TRBV7-3	once	.	TRBJ2-5
CASSIALLANEQYF	TGTGCCAGCAGTATAGCATTACTAGCGAACGAGCAGTACTTC	TRBV28	.	TRBD2	TRBJ2-7
CASSPLFPANTGELFF	TGTGCCAGCAGCCCCCTCTTTCCAGCGAACACCGGGGAGCTGTTTTTT	TRBV5-4	.	.	TRBJ2-2
CASRRDHPYQETQYF	TGTGCCAGTAGACGGGACCACCCGTACCAAGAGACCCAGTACTTC	TRBV19	.	.	TRBJ2-5
CASSQGDAAYYNEQFF	TGCGCCAGCAGCCAAGGCGATGCAGCTTACTACAATGAGCAGTTCTTC	TRBV4-3	.	.	TRBJ2-1
CATPRTFSLTDTQYF	TGTGCCACCCCCCGGACTTTCTCCCTCACAGATACGCAGTATTTT	TRBV5-8	.	.	TRBJ2-3
CASSITGGFTEAFF	TGTGCCAGCAGCATTACAGGGGGGTTCACTGAAGCTTTCTTT	TRBV14	.	TRBD1	TRBJ1-1
CASSPYQAGQTSEELFF	TGTGCCAGCTCACCCTATCAAGCTGGGCAGACGTCAGAGGAGCTGTTTTTT	TRBV18	.	.	TRBJ2-2
CASSQARSPGPSGANVLTF	TGCGCCAGCAGCCAAGCCCGCTCCCCAGGGCCATCTGGGGCCAACGTCCTGACTTTC	TRBV4-1	.	.	TRBJ2-6
CASRATGGYEKLFF	TGTGCCAGCAGGGCTACAGGGGGCTATGAAAAACTGTTTTTT	TRBV11-2	once	TRBD1	TRBJ1-4
CASSFQGADGYTF	TGCGCCAGCAGCTTTCAGGGGGCGGATGGCTACACCTTC	TRBV5-1	.	TRBD1	TRBJ1-2
CASSSGTGGSETQYF	TGTGCCAGCAGCTCAGGGACAGGGGGCAGTGAGACCCAGTACTTC	TRBV7-9	.	TRBD1	TRBJ2-5
CASSQAPVAKNIQYF	TGTGCCAGCAGCCAAGCGCCGGTAGCCAAAAACATTCAGTACTTC	TRBV3-1/TRBV3-2	once	.	TRBJ2-4
CASSTGMNTEAFF	TGTGCCAGCAGTACGGGTATGAACACTGAAGCTTTCTTT	TRBV6-5	once	.	TRBJ1-1
CASSMDRGLGYGYTF	TGTGCCAGTAGTATGGACAGGGGGCTCGGCTATGGCTACACCTTC	TRBV19	.	TRBD1	TRBJ1-2
CASSFGTINTEAFF	TGCGCCAGCAGCTTTGGGACAATCAACACTGAAGCTTTCTTT	TRBV5-1	.	.	TRBJ1-1
CASSQDLDETYNEQFF	TGCGCCAGCAGCCAAGATCTGGATGAAACCTACAATGAGCAGTTCTTC	TRBV4-1	.	.	TRBJ2-1
CASLSLRGLIGSGYTF	TGTGCCAGCCTTAGCCTCAGGGGGCTAATAGGTAGTGGCTACACCTTC	TRBV2	.	TRBD1	TRBJ1-2